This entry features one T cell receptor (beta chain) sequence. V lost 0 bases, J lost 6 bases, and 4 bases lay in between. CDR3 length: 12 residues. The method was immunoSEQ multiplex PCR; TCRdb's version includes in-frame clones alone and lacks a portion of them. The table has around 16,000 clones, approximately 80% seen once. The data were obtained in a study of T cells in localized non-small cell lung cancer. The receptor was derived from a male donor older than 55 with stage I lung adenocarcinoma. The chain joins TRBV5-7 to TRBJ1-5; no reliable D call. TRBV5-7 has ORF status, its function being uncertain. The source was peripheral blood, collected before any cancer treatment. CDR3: CASSLGSQPQHF. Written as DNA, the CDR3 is TGTGCCAGCAGCTTGGGTAGTCAGCCCCAGCATTTT.